This T cell receptor beta chain was recovered during a study of T cell changes during pregnancy in multiple sclerosis. TCRdb's copy holds only in-frame clones and misses some; the assay was immunoSEQ multiplex PCR. The table lists some 80,000 clones, roughly nine tenths of them singletons. Specimen: peripheral blood, collected before pregnancy. The sequence came from a female donor with multiple sclerosis, enrolled in a pregnancy study.

The CDR3 spells CASSLRAGSTDTQYF. The CDR3 coding sequence is TGTGCCAGCAGCTTAAGGGCGGGGAGCACAGATACGCAGTATTTT. V and J are TRBV11-3 and TRBJ2-3, with D perhaps TRBD2 (6 bases). The CDR3 length is 15 residues. Germline V gene data show CDR1 as SGHNT and CDR2 as YENEEA. The germline V and J ends were trimmed by 2 bases and 0 bases, with 9 bases remaining between them.